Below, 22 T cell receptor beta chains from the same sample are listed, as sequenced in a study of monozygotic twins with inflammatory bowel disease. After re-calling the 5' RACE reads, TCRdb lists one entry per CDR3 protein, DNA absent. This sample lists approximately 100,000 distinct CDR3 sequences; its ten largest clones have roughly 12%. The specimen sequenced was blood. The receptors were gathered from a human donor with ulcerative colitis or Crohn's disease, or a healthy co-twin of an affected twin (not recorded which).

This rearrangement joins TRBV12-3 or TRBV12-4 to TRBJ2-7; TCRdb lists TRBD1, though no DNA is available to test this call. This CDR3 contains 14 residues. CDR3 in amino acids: CASSPPDRRSEQYF.

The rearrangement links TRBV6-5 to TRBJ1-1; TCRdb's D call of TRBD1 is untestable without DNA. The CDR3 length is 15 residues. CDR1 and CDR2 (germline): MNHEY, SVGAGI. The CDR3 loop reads CASSYSNRGNTEAFF.

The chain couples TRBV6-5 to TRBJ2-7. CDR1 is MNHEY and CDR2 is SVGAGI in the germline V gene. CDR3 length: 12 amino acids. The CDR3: CAARGSAEEQYF.

The chain's CDR3 is CASSGRVSGSGELFF. The chain joins TRBV5-4 to TRBJ2-2. CDR1 is SGHNT, CDR2 YYREEE, per germline (reference sequence). This CDR3 is 15 amino acids long.

The CDR3 loop reads CAIHGQGEGVGYTF. The chain uses TRBV10-3 and TRBJ1-2; TCRdb indicates TRBD1, and absent DNA this call remains unverified. The CDR3 loop spans 14 amino acids. Germline V gene lookup returns CDR1 ENHRY and CDR2 SYGVKD.

The CDR3 loop is CASTPTSVNYGYTF. The rearrangement uses TRBV6-6 and TRBJ1-2. Germline V lookup: CDR1 MNHNY, CDR2 SVGAGI (reference sequence). This CDR3 region has 14 residues.

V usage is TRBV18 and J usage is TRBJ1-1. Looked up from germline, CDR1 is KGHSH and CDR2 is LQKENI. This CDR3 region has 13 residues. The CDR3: CASSPPGLTEAFF.

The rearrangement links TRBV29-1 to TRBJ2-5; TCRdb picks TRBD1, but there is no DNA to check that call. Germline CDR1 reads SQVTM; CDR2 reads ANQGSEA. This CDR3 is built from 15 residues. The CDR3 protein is CSVDFGTGGGETQYF.

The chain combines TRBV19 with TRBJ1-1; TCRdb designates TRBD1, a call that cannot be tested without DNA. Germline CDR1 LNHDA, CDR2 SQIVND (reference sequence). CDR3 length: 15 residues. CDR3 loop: CASSIWGQGSTEAFF.

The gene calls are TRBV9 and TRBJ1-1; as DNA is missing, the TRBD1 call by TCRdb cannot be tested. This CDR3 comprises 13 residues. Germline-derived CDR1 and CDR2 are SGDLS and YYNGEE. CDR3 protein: CASSVGDSIEAFF.

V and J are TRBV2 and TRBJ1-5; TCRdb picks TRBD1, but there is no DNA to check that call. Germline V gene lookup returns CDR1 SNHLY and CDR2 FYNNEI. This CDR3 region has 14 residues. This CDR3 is CASRRTDDNQPQHF.

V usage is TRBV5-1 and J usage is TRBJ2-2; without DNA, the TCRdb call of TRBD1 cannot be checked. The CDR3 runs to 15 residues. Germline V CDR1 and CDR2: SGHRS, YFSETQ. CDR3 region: CASSPGQGGTGELFF. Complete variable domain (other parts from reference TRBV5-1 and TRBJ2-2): KAGVTQTPRYLIKTRGQQVTLSCSPISGHRSVSWYQQTPGQGLQFLFEYFSETQRNKGNFPGRFSGRQFSNSRSEMNVSTLELGDSALYLCASSPGQGGTGELFFGEGSRLTVL.

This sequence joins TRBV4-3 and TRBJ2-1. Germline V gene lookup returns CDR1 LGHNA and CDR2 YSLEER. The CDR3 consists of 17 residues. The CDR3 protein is CASSQDLSGRFYNEQFF.

The CDR3 is CASGLAGDIQYF. The chain combines TRBV25-1 with TRBJ2-4; as DNA is missing, the TRBD2 call by TCRdb cannot be tested. From germline, CDR1 is MGHDK and CDR2 SYGVNS. This CDR3 has 12 amino acids.

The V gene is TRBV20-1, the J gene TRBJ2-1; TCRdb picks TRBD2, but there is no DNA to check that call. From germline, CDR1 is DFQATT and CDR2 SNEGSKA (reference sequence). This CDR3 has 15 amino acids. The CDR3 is CSAAKVLAGGGEQFF.

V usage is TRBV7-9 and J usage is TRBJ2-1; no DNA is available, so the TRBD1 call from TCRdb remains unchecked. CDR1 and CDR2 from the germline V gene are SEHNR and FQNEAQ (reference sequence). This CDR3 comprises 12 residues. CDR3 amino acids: CASSPGYNEQFF.

The CDR3 loop is CASSFGTDTLYNEQFF. The gene calls are TRBV5-1 and TRBJ2-1; TCRdb names TRBD1, which stays unverified in the absence of DNA. The germline CDR1 and CDR2 sequences are SGHRS and YFSETQ. CDR3 length: 16 residues.

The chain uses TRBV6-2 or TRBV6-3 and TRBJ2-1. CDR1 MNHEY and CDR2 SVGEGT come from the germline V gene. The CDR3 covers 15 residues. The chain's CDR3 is CASSYADAAYNEQFF.

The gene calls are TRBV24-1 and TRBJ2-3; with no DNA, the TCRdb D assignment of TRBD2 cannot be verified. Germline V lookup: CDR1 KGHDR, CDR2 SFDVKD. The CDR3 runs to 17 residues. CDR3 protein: CATSDLQVAGGGDTQYF.

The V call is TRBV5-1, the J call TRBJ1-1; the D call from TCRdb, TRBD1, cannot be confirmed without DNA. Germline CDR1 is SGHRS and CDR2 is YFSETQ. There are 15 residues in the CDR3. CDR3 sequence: CASSLDQGMNTEAFF.

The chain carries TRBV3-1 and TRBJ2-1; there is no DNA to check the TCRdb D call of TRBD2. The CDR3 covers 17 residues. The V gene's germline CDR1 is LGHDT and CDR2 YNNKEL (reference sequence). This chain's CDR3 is CASSQVPAGGLDNEQFF.

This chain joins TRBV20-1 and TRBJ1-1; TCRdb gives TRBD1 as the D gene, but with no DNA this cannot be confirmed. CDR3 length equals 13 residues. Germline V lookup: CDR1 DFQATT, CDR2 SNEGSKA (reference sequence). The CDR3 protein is CSASRAVDTEAFF.